This TCR beta chain was sequenced during a study of shared clonotypes between healthy human individuals. On the study more broadly: Each donor's CD8 memory used one plate, CD8 naive two, each CD4 subset three.

The method was immunoSEQ multiplex PCR; TCRdb's version includes in-frame clones alone and lacks a portion of them. The sample holds over a million clones, approximately 80% seen once. Notes on the study in general: The study's rarefaction showed incomplete sorted-subset sequencing despite large depth. Sampling used blood alone; tissue repertoires probably differ.

Germline-derived CDR1 and CDR2 are SGHTA and FQGNSA. The CDR3 has 15 amino acids. V was clipped by 4 bases and J by 7 bases; unmatched bases: 12. With regard to this clone: Its cognate antigen is unknown.

The sequence came from a man between 18 and 35 years old in good health. Some clones in this sample may be carry-over from other donors' samples. Material for sequencing was memory CD4+ T cells from PBMCs. The subset is: CD45RA-negative fraction. The chain has TRBV7-2 and TRBJ2-5; TRBD2 aligns across 7 bases. This CDR3 reads CASSSSRLAFGTQYF. In nucleotides, the CDR3 is TGTGCCAGCAGCTCCAGCCGACTAGCCTTCGGGACCCAGTACTTC.